Listed below are T cell receptor beta chains from one sample, sequenced in a study of blood T cell repertoires in COVID-19. Here immunoSEQ multiplex PCR was the method, and the copy in TCRdb shows in-frame clones only, minus some. Among approximately 130,000 clones listed, roughly 79% were seen once. The sequenced sample consisted of peripheral blood. The receptors originated from a human donor in a cohort sampled during active COVID-19. Both conserved end residues are part of each CDR3. The D gene is left open where the match is weak. Some rows mark clone size as missing; the rest say once, few, many or name a class of expanded clone.

>TRBJ2-7|TRBD2|TRBV5-1|NA
CASSLVAGGTYEQYF
TGCGCCAGCAGCTTGGTGGCGGGGGGAACCTACGAGCAGTACTTC
>TRBJ2-7|TRBD1|TRBV2|few
CASSEKTGGTYEQYF
TGTGCCAGCAGTGAAAAAACAGGGGGAACCTACGAGCAGTACTTC
>TRBJ1-2|NA|TRBV7-2|NA
CASSLHMVLANYGYTF
TGTGCCAGCAGCTTACATATGGTCTTAGCTAACTATGGCTACACCTTC
>TRBJ1-5|NA|TRBV15|NA
CATSGRTGQPQHF
TGTGCCACCAGCGGTCGAACGGGGCAGCCCCAGCATTTT
>TRBJ2-7|TRBD2|TRBV10-3|NA
CAISDSRGGSKQYF
TGTGCCATCAGTGACTCGCGGGGCGGGAGTAAGCAGTACTTC
>TRBJ1-1|NA|TRBV20-1|NA
CSASRLTGLNTEAFF
TGCAGTGCTAGTCGCCTTACAGGGCTGAACACTGAAGCTTTCTTT
>TRBJ2-5|TRBD1|TRBV28|NA
CASSSSGTGQETQYF
TGTGCCAGCAGCTCCTCCGGGACAGGGCAAGAGACCCAGTACTTC
>TRBJ2-3|TRBD2|TRBV10-2|NA
CASSVLAGGTDTQYF
TGCGCCAGCAGTGTTCTAGCGGGGGGCACAGATACGCAGTATTTT
>TRBJ2-7|TRBD2|TRBV27|NA
CASRVGVGTSGSYEQYF
TGTGCCAGCAGAGTAGGGGTCGGGACTAGCGGCTCCTACGAGCAGTACTTC
>TRBJ2-7|NA|TRBV19|NA
CASIGQTYEQYF
TGTGCCAGTATCGGACAAACCTACGAGCAGTACTTC
>TRBJ2-2|NA|TRBV27|NA
CASSLGSQGAGELFF
TGTGCCAGCAGTTTAGGTTCGCAGGGTGCCGGGGAGCTGTTTTTT
>TRBJ1-1|NA|TRBV15|NA
CATSDRGMNTEAFF
TGTGCCACCAGCGACCGGGGGATGAACACTGAAGCTTTCTTT
>TRBJ1-5|NA|TRBV6-6|NA
CASSYSGAENQPQHF
TGTGCCAGCAGTTACTCAGGGGCGGAAAATCAGCCCCAGCATTTT
>TRBJ1-6|TRBD1|TRBV6-4|NA
CASSKRTGGDSPLHF
TGTGCCAGCAGCAAACGGACAGGGGGAGATTCACCCCTCCACTTT
>TRBJ1-2|NA|TRBV7-9|NA
CASRTTLDGYTF
TGTGCCAGCAGGACAACGCTCGATGGCTACACCTTC
>TRBJ1-1|NA|TRBV6-5|once
CASSYTGKSEAFF
TGTGCCAGCAGTTACACGGGGAAATCTGAAGCTTTCTTT
>TRBJ2-7|NA|TRBV19|NA
CASGPQTTYEQYF
TGTGCCAGTGGGCCACAGACCACCTACGAGCAGTACTTC
>TRBJ1-2|NA|TRBV12-3/TRBV12-4|NA
CASKAQGSYGYTF
TGTGCCAGCAAAGCACAGGGTAGCTATGGCTACACCTTC